These 16 T cell receptor beta chains were sequenced from one sample in a study of T-cell reconstitution after alpha-beta-depleted transplantation in children. Findings and limits, study-wide: T-cell counts and diversity at one year post-transplant came mainly from newly produced T cells.

These receptors have no known antigen. Unique molecular identifiers were built into the TCRbeta library. TCRdb re-called the PCR reads with MiXCR, one entry per CDR3 protein. The table records 250,000 to 300,000 distinct CDR3 sequences, roughly 8.2% of them present only once. The material was peripheral blood, obtained 360 days after TCRalphabeta/CD19-depleted stem cell transplant. These receptors all come from a female patient aged 2-9 years who had a stem cell transplant for Fanconi anemia, so the T cells may come from the graft donor.

In its sample, this clonotype was seen many times. Because the CDR3's place on the DNA is in doubt, the DNA is left out and the CDR3 is given as listed by TCRdb. The rearrangement joins TRBV24-1 to TRBJ2-1. Germline CDR1 is KGHDR and CDR2 is SFDVKD. With termini counted, the CDR3 has 15 amino acids. This CDR3 reads CATSVPGGSYNEQFF.

J is TRBJ2-5 and V is TRBV2, with D possibly being TRBD2 (6 bases). Trimming pared 0 bases from V and 2 bases from J, leaving 10 bases between. The CDR3 covers 15 residues. Germline V lookup: CDR1 SNHLY, CDR2 FYNNEI. As DNA, the CDR3 is TGTGCCAGCAGTGAAGCCCCGCTAGCGCAAGAGACCCAGTACTTC. Translated, it gives CASSEAPLAQETQYF.

This clonotype was counted many times. The chain is built from TRBV5-1 and TRBJ2-3, with 7 positions matching TRBD1. The CDR3 runs 14 residues. Germline loops: CDR1 SGHRS, CDR2 YFSETQ. V dropped 3 bases and J dropped 5; count of bases not matched to a gene: 6. The CDR3 here is CASSWIQGEDTQYF. As DNA, the CDR3 is TGCGCCAGCAGCTGGATCCAGGGGGAAGATACGCAGTATTTT.

This clonotype was detected many times. The chain is built from TRBV7-2 and TRBJ1-4; TRBD1 matches at 8 bases. This CDR3 is built from 15 residues. The junction had 2 bases not matched to a gene; V was cut back by 0 bases and J by 5 bases. Germline loops: CDR1 SGHTA, CDR2 FQGNSA. CDR3 residues: CASSLAGQGNEKLFF. As DNA, the CDR3 is TGTGCCAGCAGCTTAGCCGGACAGGGCAATGAAAAACTGTTTTTT.

In regard to this clonotype: A much larger clone lies a single base off, so this may be a read error. V and J are TRBV10-3 and TRBJ1-1, with 10 bases that match TRBD1. The CDR3 consists of 13 residues. Germline lookup yields CDR1 ENHRY and CDR2 SYGVKD. CDR3: CAIAGQGNTVAFF. In DNA, the CDR3 is TGTGCCATCGCGGGACAGGGGAACACTGTAGCTTTCTTT.

There are many counts of this clonotype. V and J are TRBV11-2 and TRBJ2-3; D tentatively reads TRBD1 or TRBD2 (5 bases each). This CDR3 spans 17 amino acids. Deletions cut 6 bases from V and 0 bases from J, with 19 bases between. Germline-derived CDR1 and CDR2 are SGHAT and FQNNGV. CDR3 in DNA: TGTGCCAGCAGATCAAAGGGACCGAGCTACAGCACAGATACGCAGTATTTT. Amino acid sequence: CASRSKGPSYSTDTQYF.

This chain links TRBV11-1 with TRBJ2-7, with TRBD2 matching 13 bases. The V segment lost 4 bases and the J segment 2 bases; nucleotides outside the gene matches: 17. Germline V gives CDR1 SGHAT, CDR2 FQDESV (reference sequence). This CDR3 comprises 20 residues. The DNA for the CDR3 is TGTGCCAGCAGCTCACGCACAAGGACTAGCGGGGGACCCACCCCCTACGAGCAGTACTTC. Its protein product is CASSSRTRTSGGPTPYEQYF. Full variable domain (outside the CDR3, taken from reference TRBV11-1 and TRBJ2-7): EAEVAQSPRYKITEKSQAVAFWCDPISGHATLYWYRQILGQGPELLVQFQDESVVDDSQLPKDRFSAERLKGVDSTLKIQPAELGDSAMYLCASSSRTRTSGGPTPYEQYFGPGTRLTVT.

This rearrangement joins TRBV4-2 to TRBJ1-5; TRBD1 agrees at 9 bases. Per germline, CDR1 LGHNA and CDR2 YNFKEQ. This CDR3 spans 15 amino acids. J was trimmed by 4 bases and V by 4 bases; bases with no gene match: 5. In DNA, the CDR3 is TGTGCCAGCAGCCCCGGGACAGGGCATAATCAGCCCCAGCATTTT. Protein: CASSPGTGHNQPQHF.

V is TRBV7-6 and J is TRBJ2-1, with 7 bases identical to TRBD2. Germline V CDR1 and CDR2: SGHVS, FNYEAQ. With 5 bases clipped from V and 8 bases from J, the junction kept 6 bases outside the gene matches. The CDR3 runs to 13 residues. This CDR3 is CASSPRLAHEQFF. In nucleotides, the CDR3 is TGTGCCAGCAGCCCTCGACTAGCCCATGAGCAGTTCTTC.

This clonotype was seen ten or more times. The CDR3 nucleotides read TGTGCCAGCAGTTCGTGGGAGTATGGCTACACCTTC. Translation: CASSSWEYGYTF. The rearrangement links TRBV28 to TRBJ1-2; D not resolved. Trimming removed 4 bases from V and 5 bases from J, with 8 bases in between. Germline CDR1 and CDR2: MDHEN and SYDVKM. There are 12 residues in the CDR3.

The V call is TRBV20-1, the J call TRBJ2-5; D not resolved. The V and J ends lost 0 bases and 1 base respectively, with 21 bases between them. The CDR3 spans 18 residues. Germline V lookup: CDR1 DFQATT, CDR2 SNEGSKA (reference sequence). CDR3 sequence reads: CSARDQGAALLPQETQYF. CDR3 DNA sequence: TGCAGTGCTAGAGATCAAGGTGCGGCCTTGCTACCCCAAGAGACCCAGTACTTC.

This clonotype was seen ten or more times. The chain employs TRBV28 and TRBJ2-1; unclear D gene. Trimming took 7 bases from V and 2 from J, leaving 12 bases between them. Germline V gene lookup returns CDR1 MDHEN and CDR2 SYDVKM. The CDR3 contains 14 residues. The CDR3 spells CASKTERAYNEQFF. CDR3 bases: TGTGCCAGCAAGACCGAGCGCGCCTACAATGAGCAGTTCTTC. Together with reference TRBV28 and TRBJ2-1, the CDR3 gives the full variable domain: DVKVTQSSRYLVKRTGEKVFLECVQDMDHENMFWYRQDPGLGLRLIYFSYDVKMKEKGDIPEGYSVSREKKERFSLILESASTNQTSMYLCASKTERAYNEQFFGPGTRLTVL.

CDR3 protein: CSAPKLAGRETQYF. CDR3 nucleotides: TGCAGTGCACCGAAACTAGCGGGGAGAGAGACCCAGTACTTC. The gene calls are TRBV20-1 and TRBJ2-5; 10 bases map to TRBD2. The germline CDR1 and CDR2 sequences are DFQATT and SNEGSKA (reference sequence). Germline trimming cut 6 bases from V and 4 bases from J; bases unmatched to any gene: 8. The CDR3 totals 14 residues.

In this sample, this clonotype turned up many times. The rearrangement uses TRBV20-1 and TRBJ1-1; D is possibly TRBD1 (5 bases). V lost 6 bases and J lost 0, with 17 bases in between. The CDR3 covers 15 residues. Per germline, CDR1 DFQATT and CDR2 SNEGSKA (reference sequence). The CDR3 sequence is CSAIGGWEMNTEAFF. CDR3 DNA sequence: TGCAGTGCCATTGGGGGGTGGGAGATGAACACTGAAGCTTTCTTT.

This clonotype turned up a few times. The chain combines TRBV5-5 with TRBJ1-1; TRBD1 agrees at 10 bases. Germline CDR1 SGHKS, CDR2 YYEKEE (reference sequence). This CDR3 spans 15 amino acids. Unmatched junction bases numbered 10, after V lost 4 bases and J lost 7 bases. The CDR3 spells CASSLGQGTSIEAFF. Here the CDR3 DNA reads TGTGCCAGCAGCCTGGGACAGGGGACCTCCATTGAAGCTTTCTTT.

V gene TRBV28 combines with J gene TRBJ1-2; D remains unclear. The ends were cut back, 6 bases at V and 0 bases at J, with 8 bases in the middle. CDR1 is MDHEN, CDR2 SYDVKM, per germline. This CDR3 has 13 residues. This CDR3 reads CASSQYPNYGYTF. The CDR3 region has the DNA TGTGCCAGCAGCCAATACCCTAACTATGGCTACACCTTC.